This T cell receptor (beta chain) was identified during a study of blood T cell repertoires in COVID-19. Germline V gives CDR1 MNHEY, CDR2 SMNVEV (reference sequence). This CDR3 has 15 residues. Trimming took off 5 bases at V and 12 bases at J, with 23 bases between the two ends. Sequencing used immunoSEQ multiplex PCR; TCRdb keeps in-frame clones, though not all of them. Of about 670,000 clones in the sample, about 90% were seen once. The receptor's source is a woman under 30 with acute or convalescent COVID-19. The sequencing sample was made of peripheral blood. This chain connects TRBV27 to TRBJ2-1, with D possibly matching TRBD1 (5 bases). DNA of the CDR3: TGTGCCAGCAGTCCCCTCGACAGAGGCTCCTCGTGGCAGTTCTTC. Amino acids: CASSPLDRGSSWQFF.